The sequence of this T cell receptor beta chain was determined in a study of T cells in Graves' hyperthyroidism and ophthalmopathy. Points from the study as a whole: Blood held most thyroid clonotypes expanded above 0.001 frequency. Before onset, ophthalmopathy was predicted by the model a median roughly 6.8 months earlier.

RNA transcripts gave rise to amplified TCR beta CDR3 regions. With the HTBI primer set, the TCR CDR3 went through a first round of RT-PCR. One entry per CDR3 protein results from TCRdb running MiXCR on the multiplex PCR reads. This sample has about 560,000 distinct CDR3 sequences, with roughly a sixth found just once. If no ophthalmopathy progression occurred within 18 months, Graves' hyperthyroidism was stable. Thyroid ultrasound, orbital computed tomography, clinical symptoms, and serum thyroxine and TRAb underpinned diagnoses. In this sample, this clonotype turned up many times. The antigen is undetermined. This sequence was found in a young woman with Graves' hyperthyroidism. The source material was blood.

In DNA form, the CDR3 reads TGTGCCAGCAGTTGGGTCGACAATGAGCAGTTCTTC. It codes for CASSWVDNEQFF. The genes are TRBV12-3 or TRBV12-4 and TRBJ2-1; D gene ambiguous. V was trimmed by 4 bases and J by 5 bases, leaving 6 bases between them. The CDR3 sequence is 12 residues long.